The 21 T cell receptor beta chains listed next were all sequenced from one sample in a study of PD-L1 blockade in urothelial cancer. The repertoire was sequenced with immunoSEQ multiplex PCR; TCRdb's copy has only in-frame clones and lacks some. This table holds around 80,000 clones, 75% to 95% found once. Time point reported: peripheral blood 6 weeks after treatment start. Specimen: PBMCs, collected around atezolizumab (anti-PD-L1) treatment. Receptors originate from a woman older than 75 with urothelial cancer.

This chain links TRBV10-3 with TRBJ1-2; D perhaps matches TRBD1 (5 bases). Trimming left V 11 bases short and J 0 bases short, with 19 bases between. This CDR3 region has 15 residues. Germline V gene sequence: CDR1 ENHRY, CDR2 SYGVKD. CDR3 in amino acids: CAHLDPTATNYGYTF. CDR3 nucleotide sequence: TGTGCCCACCTTGACCCGACAGCGACTAACTATGGCTACACCTTC.

The chain joins TRBV2 to TRBJ1-1, with no clear D. The germline CDR1 and CDR2 sequences are SNHLY and FYNNEI. V lost 8 bases, J lost 3 bases, and 16 bases lay in between. CDR3 length: 14 residues. DNA of the CDR3: TGTGCCAGCCCGGGCAGGACTTGGGACACTGAAGCTTTCTTT. Translated, it gives CASPGRTWDTEAFF.

This rearrangement joins TRBV5-4 to TRBJ2-5; tentatively, D is TRBD1 (6 bases). The CDR3 is 15 amino acids. The V gene lost 0 bases and the J gene lost 7 bases, with 16 bases spanning the gap. Looked up from germline, CDR1 is SGHNT and CDR2 is YYREEE (reference sequence). The CDR3 bases are TGTGCCAGCAGCTTGGTAGGACAGAGCGAGCGGACCCAGTACTTC. Its translation is CASSLVGQSERTQYF.

The chain recombines TRBV5-5 with TRBJ1-2; D may be TRBD1 (5 bases). The germline gives CDR1 SGHKS, CDR2 YYEKEE (reference sequence). The CDR3 has 15 amino acids. Trimming removed 4 bases at V and 7 bases at J, with 20 bases between. CDR3 bases: TGTGCCAGCAGCATGCGGGAGATCTTCGGGGCTGGCTACACCTTC. It specifies CASSMREIFGAGYTF.

This chain connects TRBV15 to TRBJ1-2; D uncertain. The germline CDR1 and CDR2 sequences are LNHNV and YYDKDF (reference sequence). CDR3 length: 17 residues. The V and J ends lost 5 bases and 4 bases respectively, with 23 bases between them. CDR3 sequence reads: CATSGGLERDRSYGYTF. CDR3 bases: TGTGCCACCAGCGGCGGCCTCGAACGGGATCGTAGCTATGGCTACACCTTC.

The chain recombines TRBV2 with TRBJ1-2; no reliable D call. Germline loops: CDR1 SNHLY, CDR2 FYNNEI. The ends were cut back, 4 bases at V and 6 bases at J, with 12 bases in the middle. The CDR3 length is 13 residues. The CDR3 protein is CASSVRGANGYTF. The DNA for the CDR3 is TGTGCCAGCAGTGTGCGGGGTGCGAATGGCTACACCTTC. Full variable domain (rest looked up from reference TRBV2 and TRBJ1-2): EPEVTQTPSHQVTQMGQEVILRCVPISNHLYFYWYRQILGQKVEFLVSFYNNEISEKSEIFDDQFSVERPDGSNFTLKIRSTKLEDSAMYFCASSVRGANGYTFGSGTRLTVV.

This clone was seen a handful of times. The chain joins TRBV28 to TRBJ1-2; 7 bases fit TRBD1. The germline CDR1 and CDR2 sequences are MDHEN and SYDVKM. The CDR3 contains 17 residues. J gave up 6 bases and V 3 bases, and 16 bases lay outside the gene matches. DNA for the CDR3: TGTGCCAGCAGTTTCAAGGACAGGCTGTTGAACTTCGATGGCTACACCTTC. This encodes CASSFKDRLLNFDGYTF.

The chain employs TRBV5-5 and TRBJ2-2, with D possibly matching TRBD1 (7 bases). Germline CDR1 and CDR2: SGHKS and YYEKEE (reference sequence). The CDR3 covers 16 residues. V was pared by 4 bases and J by 5 bases, with 18 bases between. The CDR3 sequence is CASSLLRAGGTGELFF. The CDR3 nucleotides are TGTGCCAGCAGCCTCCTCCGGGCAGGGGGGACCGGGGAGCTGTTTTTT.

The genes are TRBV21-1 and TRBJ2-2; the D call in the table, TRBD1, was not verified against the DNA. TRBV21-1 is a known pseudogene. There are 11 residues in the CDR3. In nucleotides, the CDR3 is TGTGCCAGCGCCAGGAAAGGGGAGCTGTTTTTT. It encodes CASARKGELFF.

The V and J genes are TRBV9 and TRBJ2-3; the match to TRBD2 covers 7 bases. Germline loops: CDR1 SGDLS, CDR2 YYNGEE. J was trimmed by 5 bases and V by 0 bases; bases with no gene match: 6. This CDR3 comprises 15 residues. The CDR3 reads CASSVAGIAGDTQYF. CDR3 in DNA: TGTGCCAGCAGCGTAGCGGGAATAGCGGGAGATACGCAGTATTTT.

The chain has TRBV11-1 and TRBJ2-7, with D possibly TRBD2 on 6 matching bases. The CDR3 loop spans 14 amino acids. V was clipped by 4 bases and J by 2 bases, with 12 bases between them. Germline CDR1 and CDR2: SGHAT and FQDESV (reference sequence). This CDR3 is CASSSAGRTYEQYF. The CDR3 DNA reads TGTGCCAGCAGCTCAGCGGGCCGCACCTACGAGCAGTACTTC.

This rearrangement joins TRBV7-9 to TRBJ1-2; TRBD1 matches 7 bases. J lost 3 bases, V lost 5 bases, and 6 bases had no gene match. The CDR3 sequence is 14 residues long. Germline lookup yields CDR1 SEHNR and CDR2 FQNEAQ (reference sequence). CDR3 sequence: CASSAPGQHYGYTF. CDR3 nucleotides: TGTGCCAGCAGCGCACCGGGACAGCACTATGGCTACACCTTC.

This chain links TRBV15 with TRBJ1-5; TRBD1 agrees at 7 bases. Germline CDR1 and CDR2: LNHNV and YYDKDF (reference sequence). This CDR3 comprises 11 residues. Unmatched junction bases numbered 0, after V lost 9 bases and J lost 4 bases. DNA of the CDR3: TGTGCCACGGGACAGAATCAGCCCCAGCATTTT. Its protein product is CATGQNQPQHF.

The chain links TRBV18 to TRBJ2-1; 10 nucleotides agree with TRBD2. Trimming removed 2 bases from V and 7 bases from J; junction bases left unmatched: 14. CDR1 and CDR2 from the germline V gene are KGHSH and LQKENI. This CDR3 comprises 18 residues. In DNA, the CDR3 is TGTGCCAGCTCACCAACAGCGGGAGGGCCCCCGAGTAGGAATGAGCAGTTCTTC. Translation: CASSPTAGGPPSRNEQFF.

The gene calls are TRBV5-6 and TRBJ2-2; 7 bases agree with TRBD1. V shed 5 bases, J shed 7 bases, and the junction held 5 bases outside the gene matches. The CDR3 runs 13 residues. Germline loops: CDR1 SGHDT, CDR2 YYEEEE. CDR3 sequence: CASRTGDVGELFF. As DNA, the CDR3 is TGTGCCAGCAGAACAGGGGACGTCGGGGAGCTGTTTTTT.

The gene calls are TRBV6-5 and TRBJ2-1; TRBD1 is a possible D gene (6 bases). Germline V gene sequence: CDR1 MNHEY, CDR2 SVGAGI. Trimming left V 4 bases short and J 9 bases short, with 16 bases between. The CDR3 spans 14 residues. This CDR3 is CASSSNYQGPEQFF. The DNA for the CDR3 is TGTGCCAGCAGTTCTAACTACCAGGGGCCTGAGCAGTTCTTC.

The chain combines TRBV19 with TRBJ1-3; D is undetermined. Per the germline V gene, CDR1 is LNHDA and CDR2 is SQIVND (reference sequence). The length of the CDR3 is 15 residues. V was clipped by 6 bases and J by 0 bases, with 12 bases between them. The CDR3 region is CASRPNLSSGNTIYF. The CDR3 DNA is TGTGCCAGTAGGCCGAACCTAAGCTCTGGAAACACCATATATTTT.

The gene calls are TRBV2 and TRBJ2-7; a weak D match, TRBD2 (5 bases). The CDR3 loop spans 12 amino acids. Per germline, CDR1 SNHLY and CDR2 FYNNEI. Trimming removed 9 bases from V and 5 bases from J, with 14 bases in between. The CDR3 DNA sequence: TGTGCCAGTAACCCACGGACTGACGAGCAGTACTTC. Translation gives CASNPRTDEQYF.

This clone was seen only once. The chain employs TRBV19 and TRBJ2-1; D call uncertain. V shed 3 bases and J shed 1 base, with 10 bases lying between them. CDR3 length: 15 amino acids. CDR1 and CDR2 from the germline V gene are LNHDA and SQIVND (reference sequence). The CDR3 loop is CASSIGDGSYNEQFF. CDR3 nucleotides: TGTGCCAGTAGTATTGGCGACGGGTCCTACAATGAGCAGTTCTTC.

V is TRBV25-1 and J is TRBJ1-1; the D is unclear. The CDR3 is made up of 16 amino acids. Trimming took off 1 base at V and 10 bases at J, with 22 bases between the two ends. Per the germline V gene, CDR1 is MGHDK and CDR2 is SYGVNS. The CDR3 spells CASSESSQLGRSGAFF. The CDR3, as DNA: TGTGCCAGCAGTGAATCGTCCCAGCTTGGAAGGTCGGGAGCTTTCTTT.

The V and J genes are TRBV9 and TRBJ2-3; no clear D gene. The CDR3 is 15 amino acids. Per the germline V gene, CDR1 is SGDLS and CDR2 is YYNGEE. V was clipped by 5 bases and J by 0 bases, with 13 bases between them. CDR3 DNA: TGTGCCAGCAGTGCGGCCAAAACAAGCACAGATACGCAGTATTTT. It codes for CASSAAKTSTDTQYF.